Included here is one T cell receptor (beta chain) sequence, with context. Its matching antigen is unknown. Primers included in the PCR were 60 Vbeta and 13 Jbeta primers. Profiled with immunoSEQ multiplex PCR; TCRdb holds only in-frame clones, not every one. The profile shows roughly 120,000 clones, about four fifths of them singletons. The entry originates in a study of cytomegalovirus exposure and HLA in healthy donors. The study's findings and limits: Likely technical artifact: a cluster of highly shared sequence variants. V- and J-gene trimming in TCR beta was tied to a missense DCLRE1C variant by an analysis performed later. Later, an analysis showed that TCR beta chains associated with HLA were more clonally expanded than others that were equally common.

The CDR3 runs 12 residues. Per germline, CDR1 MNHEY and CDR2 SVGAGI. The V end was cut by 5 bases, the J end by 13 bases, with 17 bases between. Sequencing input: PBMCs. The TCR was taken from a young man in good health and CMV-seronegative. V gene TRBV6-5 combines with J gene TRBJ1-1; tentative D call: TRBD1 (6 bases). The CDR3 sequence is CASSTLTGLGFF. CDR3 coding DNA: TGTGCCAGCAGTACCCTTACAGGGCTAGGTTTCTTT.